Listed below are T cell receptor beta chains from one sample, sequenced in a study of cytomegalovirus exposure and HLA in healthy donors. The protocol was immunoSEQ multiplex PCR, while the TCRdb copy is restricted to in-frame clones and leaves out a portion. The clone table shows approximately 96,000 clones, with the ten largest holding roughly 6%. The sequenced material came from PBMCs. These receptors all come from a girl between 5 and 17 years old in good health and CMV-seropositive. CDR3s include the opening cysteine and the closing phenylalanine or tryptophan. Each record gives: V gene, D gene, J gene, CDR3 DNA, CDR3 protein. A D gene is named only where the DNA matches it firmly.

TRBV6-1	-	TRBJ1-5	TGTGCCAGCAGTCTCGAGTCCTATAGCAATCAGCCCCAGCATTTT	CASSLESYSNQPQHF
TRBV6-1	TRBD1	TRBJ1-5	TGTGCCAGCAGTGGGGACAGTAGCAATCAGCCCCAGCATTTT	CASSGDSSNQPQHF
TRBV6-5	-	TRBJ2-7	TGTGCCAGCAGCCAACAGGGTTCCTACGAGCAGTACTTC	CASSQQGSYEQYF
TRBV9	-	TRBJ1-4	TGTGCCAGCAGCTCCGAGGGAGGGACAATCGAAAAACTGTTTTTT	CASSSEGGTIEKLFF
TRBV7-7	-	TRBJ2-5	TGTGCCAGCAGCTTACCGGGTGGGGAGACCCAGTACTTC	CASSLPGGETQYF
TRBV9	TRBD1	TRBJ1-1	TGTGCCAGCAGCGGACCGACAGGGGTGGACACTGAAGATTTCTTT	CASSGPTGVDTEDFF
TRBV4-3	TRBD1	TRBJ1-5	TGCGCCAGCAGCCAAGAATATACACCAGGGACAGATAGCAATCAGCCCCAGCATTTT	CASSQEYTPGTDSNQPQHF
TRBV4-1	TRBD2	TRBJ2-4	TGCGCCAGCAGCCAAGTACGGGGGGGGAACATTCAGTACTTC	CASSQVRGGNIQYF
TRBV5-1	TRBD1	TRBJ2-5	TGCGCCAGCAGATCCTCCGGGACAGATGAGACCCAGTACTTC	CASRSSGTDETQYF
TRBV4-2	-	TRBJ1-2	TGTGCCAGCAGCCAAGACGGAGGAGTCCGTAGATGGGGTGGCTACACCTTC	CASSQDGGVRRWGGYTF
TRBV19	TRBD2	TRBJ2-1	TGTGCCAGTAGTATAGTCCTAGCGGGCCTTAGCGACAATGAGCAGTTCTTC	CASSIVLAGLSDNEQFF
TRBV9	TRBD1	TRBJ1-1	TGTGCCAGCAGCGCAGGGGGGAACACTGAAGCTTTCTTT	CASSAGGNTEAFF
TRBV27	-	TRBJ1-1	TGTGCCAGCAGTCCGGAAGGAGGATACACTGAAGCTTTCTTT	CASSPEGGYTEAFF
TRBV6-5	-	TRBJ1-3	TGTGCCAGCAGTGAGACAGGCCCCGGAAACACCATATATTTT	CASSETGPGNTIYF
TRBV7-2	-	TRBJ1-5	TGTGCCAGCAGCTTAGGGGTGGCGGGACATCAGCCCCAGCATTTT	CASSLGVAGHQPQHF
TRBV4-3	-	TRBJ2-5	TGCGCCAGCAGCCAAGGTCAGTCGACTATCCAAGAGAACCAGTACTTC	CASSQGQSTIQENQYF
TRBV7-6	TRBD2	TRBJ2-1	TGTGCCAGCAGCTTAGGGACTAGCTCGAGGGGGAATGAGCAGTTCTTC	CASSLGTSSRGNEQFF
TRBV5-1	TRBD1	TRBJ1-1	TGCGCCAGCAGCCCAACCGGGACAGGGGTCGGGACAGCTTTCTTT	CASSPTGTGVGTAFF
TRBV4-1	-	TRBJ1-1	TGCGCCAGCAGCCACGCCTTCAGGGGTCAGGACACTGAAGCTTTCTTT	CASSHAFRGQDTEAFF
TRBV19	TRBD1	TRBJ1-1	TGTGCCAGTAGTATAGTTGGCAGGGGGAATACTGAAGCTTTCTTT	CASSIVGRGNTEAFF
TRBV7-2	-	TRBJ2-5	TGTGCCAGCAGCTTAGATGGCAGGGCCCAAGAGACCCAGTACTTC	CASSLDGRAQETQYF
TRBV7-9	-	TRBJ2-1	TGTGCCAGCAGCCCCATGCCGGGACATACCTACAATGAGCAGTTCTTC	CASSPMPGHTYNEQFF
TRBV5-1	-	TRBJ2-5	TGCGCCAGCAGCCCGGACAGCCAAGAGACCCAGTACTTC	CASSPDSQETQYF
TRBV7-9	TRBD1	TRBJ2-2	TGTGCCAGAGCTGGGACAGGAGACACCGGGGAGCTGTTTTTT	CARAGTGDTGELFF
TRBV10-3	TRBD1	TRBJ2-2	TGTGCCATCAACCGGGACAGCTCGAACACCGGGGAGCTGTTTTTT	CAINRDSSNTGELFF
TRBV4-1	TRBD1	TRBJ2-5	TGCGCCAGCAGCCTCTCACCCCCGGGACAGCAAGAGACCCAGTACTTC	CASSLSPPGQQETQYF
TRBV30	-	TRBJ1-6	TGTGCCCGGAGCAGGGAAAATTCACCCCTCCACTTT	CARSRENSPLHF
TRBV10-3	TRBD1	TRBJ1-2	TGTGCCATCAAAATGAGTGTGAGGGGGACAGATGAAAACTATGGCTACACCTTC	CAIKMSVRGTDENYGYTF
TRBV4-1	-	TRBJ1-1	TGCGCCAGCAGCCTGGGTCCCAGGGGTCCTGAAGCTTTCTTT	CASSLGPRGPEAFF
TRBV9	TRBD1	TRBJ2-2	TGTGCCAGCAGCCCTCCCACCGGGACAGGAAACACCGGGGAGCTGTTTTTT	CASSPPTGTGNTGELFF
TRBV20-1	-	TRBJ2-2	TGCAGTGGTTTGGAGGCCGGGGAGCTGTTTTTT	CSGLEAGELFF
TRBV10-3	-	TRBJ1-5	TGTGCCATCAGGGGGGGGGCCAATCAGCCCCAGCATTTT	CAIRGGANQPQHF
TRBV4-1	-	TRBJ1-5	TGCGCCAGCAGCCAAGAAATAGGGGTTAGCAATCAGCCCCAGCATTTT	CASSQEIGVSNQPQHF
TRBV5-4	TRBD2	TRBJ2-3	TGTGCCAGCAGCTTTTACGGGGGGGCCCCAGATACGCAGTATTTT	CASSFYGGAPDTQYF
TRBV25-1	TRBD2	TRBJ2-1	TGTGCCAGTAGAGGGCCCCGCGGGGGAGGTGAGCAGTTCTTC	CASRGPRGGGEQFF
TRBV6-1	-	TRBJ1-1	TGTGCCAGCAGTGAACGGGTAGTCCCGAACACTGAAGCTTTCTTT	CASSERVVPNTEAFF
TRBV5-1	-	TRBJ2-2	TGCGCCAACAGCTTGGACAACGGGGGCACCGGGGAGCTGTTTTTT	CANSLDNGGTGELFF
TRBV11-2	-	TRBJ2-3	TGTGCCAGCAGGGGGGTCCGGGGGAGCACAGATACGCAGTATTTT	CASRGVRGSTDTQYF
TRBV28	TRBD1	TRBJ1-1	TGTGCCAGCAGTTCACGGGACAGTACGTCCACTGAAGCTTTCTTT	CASSSRDSTSTEAFF
TRBV18	TRBD1	TRBJ1-5	TGTGCCAGCTCACCCGGACAGGGAGGTAATCAGCCCCAGCATTTT	CASSPGQGGNQPQHF
TRBV15	-	TRBJ2-7	TGTGCCACCAGCAGAGATACGGCCTACGAGCAGTACTTC	CATSRDTAYEQYF
TRBV7-7	-	TRBJ2-1	TGTGCTAGCAGCTTCCCCATCAATGAGCAGTTCTTC	CASSFPINEQFF
TRBV4-3	-	TRBJ2-7	TGCGCCAGCAGCCAAGATATCGGGGGCTACGAGCAGTACTTC	CASSQDIGGYEQYF
TRBV5-5	-	TRBJ1-2	TGTGCCAGCAGCTTGGGATTACGCGCTAACTATGGCTACACCTTC	CASSLGLRANYGYTF
TRBV30	-	TRBJ2-2	TGTGCCTGGGACTGGGTGACCGGGGAGCTGTTTTTT	CAWDWVTGELFF
TRBV19	-	TRBJ1-3	TGTGCCAGTAGTGCGGAAACCTCTGGAAACACCATATATTTT	CASSAETSGNTIYF
TRBV18	TRBD1	TRBJ1-5	TGTGCCAGCTCACCGGACAGGGGCGGCAATCAGCCCCAGCATTTT	CASSPDRGGNQPQHF